The T cell receptor (beta chain) described here comes from a study of metastatic and nonmetastatic thyroid tumors. The sample holds many counts of this clone. There were no patients who had received any treatment before thyroid surgery. TCRdb reprocessed the PCR reads using MiXCR. The table lists under 30,000 clones, about 15% of them singletons, with 6% to 7% in the top ten. The sequenced sample consisted of blood. The sequence was collected from a male donor with papillary thyroid cancer or a benign thyroid nodule (not recorded which). Some clones in this sample may be carry-over from other donors' samples.

The chain's CDR3 is CASSLSSYTGELFF. CDR3 DNA sequence: TGTGCCAGCAGCTTATCGTCTTACACCGGGGAGCTGTTTTTT. The chain couples TRBV11-2 to TRBJ2-2; D not resolved. This CDR3 comprises 14 residues. CDR1 is SGHAT and CDR2 is FQNNGV in the germline V gene. V was clipped by 2 bases and J by 3 bases, with 7 bases between them.